This TCR beta chain was observed in a study of T cells in Graves' hyperthyroidism and ophthalmopathy. This clonotype came up a few times. Germline loops: CDR1 ENHRY, CDR2 SYGVKD. The CDR3 length is 12 residues. The ends were cut back, 7 bases at V and 5 bases at J, with 9 bases in the middle. In the ophthalmopathy cohort, Clinical Activity Score was at least 3, NOSPECS grade at least 4, and duration under 3 months. The study excluded patients with uncontrolled infection, other autoimmune disease, pregnancy or lactation. The CDR3 regions of TCR beta were amplified from RNA transcripts. First-round RT-PCR with HTBI primers amplified the TCR CDR3 region. TCRdb passed the multiplex PCR reads through MiXCR, listing each CDR3 protein once. The sample lists about 300,000 distinct CDR3 sequences, roughly 19% occurring once.

This receptor was identified in a man over 45 with Graves' ophthalmopathy. V and J are TRBV10-3 and TRBJ2-1, with D tentatively TRBD1 (5 bases). What was sequenced was blood. The CDR3 DNA reads as TGTGCCATCAAACAGGCAAACAATGAGCAGTTCTTC. Translated, it gives CAIKQANNEQFF.